A selection of T cell receptor beta chains follows, all from one sample in a study of T cell responses to AZD1222 COVID-19 vaccine. Profiled with immunoSEQ multiplex PCR; TCRdb holds only in-frame clones, not every one. Found here are around 200,000 clones, 70% to 90% of them singletons; the top ten hold 25% to 30%. This specimen was peripheral blood, taken 28 days after the second AZD1222 dose. These receptors were taken from an adult who received the AZD1222 COVID-19 vaccine. CDR3s include the opening cysteine and the closing phenylalanine or tryptophan. The D gene is left open where the match is weak. Clone size is not always given. Where it is, it says once, few, many or a class for expanded clones.

>TRBJ2-7|NA|TRBD1|TRBV11-2
TGTGCCAGCAGTTCCTACCGCGGGGCAGGGGGCACCTACGAGCAGTACTTC
CASSSYRGAGGTYEQYF
>TRBJ2-3|NA|NA|TRBV28
TGTGCCAGCAGTTTACTCGGCCGCCTCGGGGGGCATACGCAGTATTTT
CASSLLGRLGGHTQYF
>TRBJ2-7|NA|NA|TRBV27
TGTGCCAGCAGTCGTAGCTCGGGGCATTTCTACGAGCAGTACTTC
CASSRSSGHFYEQYF
>TRBJ1-1|NA|NA|TRBV19
TGTGCCAGTAGTCTGCCCGGGACACCAGAGGACACTGAAGCTTTCTTT
CASSLPGTPEDTEAFF
>TRBJ2-7|NA|NA|TRBV4-1
TGCGCCAGCAGCCAAGAAAGAACAGGGAACGAGCAGTACTTC
CASSQERTGNEQYF
>TRBJ2-3|NA|NA|TRBV7-2
TGTGCCAGCAGCCCACAGAGCCATGCTAGCACAGATACGCAGTATTTT
CASSPQSHASTDTQYF
>TRBJ2-7|NA|NA|TRBV11-2
TGTGCCAGCAGCATGACCCCAGCCGGAGAGCAGTACTTC
CASSMTPAGEQYF
>TRBJ2-2|NA|NA|TRBV4-3
TGCGCCAGCAGCACCTCCCCTCTCGCCGGGGAGCTGTTTTTT
CASSTSPLAGELFF
>TRBJ1-6|NA|NA|TRBV7-3
TGTGCCAGCAGCTTGGTAGCGGGGGGCGATTCACCCCTCCACTTT
CASSLVAGGDSPLHF
>TRBJ1-4|NA|TRBD1|TRBV6-5
TGTGCCACAAATAAGGCCGGGACAGGGAGGGAAAAACTGTTTTTT
CATNKAGTGREKLFF
>TRBJ1-1|NA|NA|TRBV5-5
TGTGCCAGCAGCGGGGGGCGGGTCCCGAACACTGAAGCTTTCTTT
CASSGGRVPNTEAFF
>TRBJ2-4|NA|TRBD1|TRBV7-8
TGTGCCAGCAGCTCACCGGGACAGGGGGATAACATTCAGTACTTC
CASSSPGQGDNIQYF
>TRBJ1-6|NA|NA|TRBV6-5
TGTGCCAGCAGAAGGCCGAGATCACCCCTCCACTTT
CASRRPRSPLHF
>TRBJ2-1|NA|NA|TRBV3-1/TRBV3-2
TGTGCCAGCAGCCAAAACCCGGGTGGGGCGGATGAGCAGTTCTTC
CASSQNPGGADEQFF
>TRBJ2-2|NA|NA|TRBV27
TGTGCCAGCACGGCACTAACAATTAACACCGGGGAGCTGTTTTTT
CASTALTINTGELFF
>TRBJ2-7|few|NA|TRBV25-1
TGTGCCAGCAGTTTTCCCGGGAGTGGGTACGAGCAGTACTTC
CASSFPGSGYEQYF
>TRBJ1-1|NA|TRBD1|TRBV28
TGTGCCAGCACTACATCCGCGCCAGGGGGTAACACTGAAGCTTTCTTT
CASTTSAPGGNTEAFF
>TRBJ1-6|NA|NA|TRBV28
TGTGCCAGCAGTCGCCCCGGAATCTCCCTCCACTTT
CASSRPGISLHF
>TRBJ2-3|once|TRBD2|TRBV7-3
TGTGCCAGCAGCTTGGGCGGACTAGCGGGGAGCACAGATACGCAGTATTTT
CASSLGGLAGSTDTQYF
>TRBJ2-4|NA|TRBD2|TRBV27
TGTGCCAGCAGTCCGCTAGCGGTAGCCAAAAACATTCAGTACTTC
CASSPLAVAKNIQYF
>TRBJ1-5|NA|NA|TRBV2
TGTGCCAGCACCGACGGGGGGTCCAGGCGCAATCAGCCCCAGCATTTT
CASTDGGSRRNQPQHF
>TRBJ2-7|NA|NA|TRBV9
TGTGCCAGCAGCCCTCCCTCCGCCAGGGCCTACGAGCAGTACTTC
CASSPPSARAYEQYF
>TRBJ2-1|NA|NA|TRBV19
TGTGCCAGTAGTATAGGGGCGGGTGGACGGAATGAGCAGTTCTTC
CASSIGAGGRNEQFF
>TRBJ2-7|NA|NA|TRBV5-5
TGTGCCAGCAGCCCCCGCCAGGAGGGGCATTCCTACGAGCAGTACTTC
CASSPRQEGHSYEQYF
>TRBJ2-3|NA|NA|TRBV18
TGTGCCAGCTCACCACTCGGGGTTTCTCAGGGCACAGATACGCAGTATTTT
CASSPLGVSQGTDTQYF
>TRBJ2-1|NA|NA|TRBV6-6
TGTGCCAGCAGAACGACGGGGGCCAATGAGCAGTTCTTC
CASRTTGANEQFF
>TRBJ2-7|once|TRBD2|TRBV2
TGTGCCAGTCGGCTAGCGGGAGCCACCTACGAGCAGTACTTC
CASRLAGATYEQYF
>TRBJ2-5|NA|NA|TRBV9
TGTGCCAGCAGCGTTTCGGTTTCGGTTGGGACGGTTCAAGAGACCCAGTACTTC
CASSVSVSVGTVQETQYF
>TRBJ2-3|NA|TRBD1|TRBV5-1
TGCGCCAGCAGCTTGGAGGGTCGACAGGGGGCAGATACGCAGTATTTT
CASSLEGRQGADTQYF
>TRBJ1-3|NA|TRBD1|TRBV4-3
TGCGCCAGCAGCCGCGGGACAGGGGGCTCTGGAAACACCATATATTTT
CASSRGTGGSGNTIYF
>TRBJ2-3|NA|NA|TRBV18
TGTGCCAGCTCACGGGCCGCGACCCACACAGATACGCAGTATTTT
CASSRAATHTDTQYF
>TRBJ2-3|NA|NA|TRBV5-1
TGCGCCAGCAGGGACTCAGATACGCAGTATTTT
CASRDSDTQYF
>TRBJ2-7|once|TRBD2|TRBV29-1
TGCAGCGTTGCTGGCCTAGCGGGAGGAAGTGAGCAGTACTTC
CSVAGLAGGSEQYF
>TRBJ2-2|NA|NA|TRBV9
TGTGCCAGCAGCGTAGCTACGAACACCGGGGAGCTGTTTTTT
CASSVATNTGELFF
>TRBJ1-5|NA|NA|TRBV28
TGTGCCAGCAGTAAGAATCAGCCCCAGCATTTT
CASSKNQPQHF
>TRBJ2-7|NA|TRBD1|TRBV15
TGTGCCACCAGCCTAGGGACAGACTACGAGCAGTACTTC
CATSLGTDYEQYF
>TRBJ2-1|NA|TRBD2|TRBV25-1
TGTGCCAGCACAGTGGCGGGAGGCGATGAGCAGTTCTTC
CASTVAGGDEQFF
>TRBJ2-3|NA|NA|TRBV7-2
TGTGCCAGCAGCTCGAATGGTGGCACAGATACGCAGTATTTT
CASSSNGGTDTQYF
>TRBJ2-3|NA|NA|TRBV14
TGTGCCAGCAGCCTTATGGGCACAGATACGCAGTATTTT
CASSLMGTDTQYF
>TRBJ2-7|NA|TRBD2|TRBV5-1
TGCGCCAGCAGCATTGCTAGCGGCCCCTCCTACGAGCAGTACTTC
CASSIASGPSYEQYF